This T cell receptor beta chain stems from a study of OX40 agonist ivuxolimab in advanced cancers. Study summary: Therapy given before enrollment (anti-PD-1, anti-PD-L1 or anti-CTLA-4) was allowed, and around 44% had some. The study's findings and limits: What antigens the expanded peripheral T cells recognized was never established.

The CDR3 has 18 amino acids. Germline values: CDR1 MDHEN, CDR2 SYDVKM. V was clipped by 6 bases and J by 2 bases; unmatched bases: 18. This clone was counted only a few times. Its antigen is as yet unknown. Generated by immunoSEQ multiplex PCR, the TCRdb table keeps only in-frame clones and is missing some. There are tens of thousands of clones in the sample; 65% to 90% occur only once, and approximately 1.3% lies in the top ten. Sequenced here: CD4+ or CD8+ T cells sorted from blood, sampled in a trial of the OX40 agonist ivuxolimab. The rearrangement uses TRBV28 and TRBJ1-2; 7 bases line up with TRBD1. The sequence was obtained from an adult with an advanced solid tumor such as melanoma, head and neck, liver or kidney cancer. The CDR3 DNA is TGTGCCAGCAGCCCCCGCCGGACAGGAAATACTATCAACTATGGCTACACCTTC. This sequence encodes CASSPRRTGNTINYGYTF.